This TCR beta chain was sequenced in a study of graft-versus-host responses after intestinal transplantation. The study's findings and limits: Individuals who had graft-donor T cell macrochimerism had allografts that showed high graft-versus-host to host-versus-graft clonal ratios. The marrow of recipients harbored GvH clones, and ileum or blood showed some of them first.

Details on this clone: The target antigen is unknown.

Some clones are missing from TCRdb's copy, which holds only in-frame ones; the method was immunoSEQ multiplex PCR. Among 9,500 to 12,000 clones listed, 60% to 85% were seen once. Between the trimmed V and J ends, which lost 5 bases and 3 bases, there was a span of 3 bases. The V gene's germline CDR1 is GTSNPN and CDR2 SVGIG (reference sequence). There are 10 residues in the CDR3. The TCR originated in a human patient who received an intestinal transplant, so some T cells may come from the graft donor. The material was PBMCs, obtained 494 days after intestinal transplant. The J gene is TRBJ2-3, the V gene TRBV30; no firm D call. This CDR3 is CAWETDTQYF. CDR3 in DNA: TGTGCCTGGGAGACAGATACGCAGTATTTT.